This TCR beta chain was recovered during a study of blood T cell repertoires in COVID-19. Germline CDR1 and CDR2: SGHVS and FQNEAQ. J lost 4 bases, V lost 9 bases, and 4 bases had no gene match. The CDR3 has 12 residues. In the original processing: Quantification of nucleated cells was approximated via reference gene primer amplification. TCRdb's copy holds only in-frame clones and misses some; the assay was immunoSEQ multiplex PCR. V and J calls plus clone size are reproduced from that table; the DNA served to infer D and trimming. The table has 300,000 to 400,000 clones, roughly 90% seen once. The V call is TRBV7-8, the J call TRBJ1-2; 8 positions agree with TRBD1. The sequence derives from a woman aged 30 to 39 with acute COVID-19. Sequences were obtained from PBMCs or T cells enriched from blood (not recorded which). The CDR3 DNA reads as TGTGCCAGTGGGACAGGCACCTATGGCTACACCTTC. Protein product: CASGTGTYGYTF.